The source of this T cell receptor (beta chain) is a study of T cell repertoires in cytomegalovirus infection. Study information: Recently identified HLA-C-restricted and well-studied HLA-B-restricted CMV epitopes were used. Broader study findings: Of the TCR beta families, the public ones yielded a cumulative frequency that identified carriers of CMV plus the relevant HLA.

Of note for this clonotype: Its antigen is unknown.

TCRdb passed the reads through MiXCR, listing each CDR3 protein once. The top ten clones hold 18% of a sample with roughly 700,000 distinct CDR3 sequences, about 30% of them seen once. The CDR3 consists of 16 residues. The germline gives CDR1 SGHVS, CDR2 FNYEAQ. Trimming stripped 5 bases from V and 7 bases from J, with 21 bases between. The receptor's source is a human donor in good health (CMV status not recorded). Some clones in this sample may be carry-over from other donors' samples. The chain recombines TRBV7-6 with TRBJ2-1; D might be TRBD1 or TRBD2, each matching 7 bases. The sequencing here drew on cultured PBMCs, taken from culture after CMV antigen stimulation. The CDR3 protein is CASSQGEGLAWNEQFF. DNA of the CDR3: TGTGCCAGCAGCCAGGGGGAGGGGCTAGCGTGGAATGAGCAGTTCTTC.